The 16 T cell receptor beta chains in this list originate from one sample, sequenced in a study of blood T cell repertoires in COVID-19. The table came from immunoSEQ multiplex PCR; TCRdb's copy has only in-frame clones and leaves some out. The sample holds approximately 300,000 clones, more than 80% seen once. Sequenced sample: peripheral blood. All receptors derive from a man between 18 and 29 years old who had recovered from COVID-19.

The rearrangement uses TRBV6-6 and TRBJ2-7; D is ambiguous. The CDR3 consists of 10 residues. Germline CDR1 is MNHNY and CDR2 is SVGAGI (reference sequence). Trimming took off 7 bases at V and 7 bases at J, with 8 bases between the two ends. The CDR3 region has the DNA TGTGCCAGCAAGGAGAGGGAGCAGTACTTC. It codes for CASKEREQYF.

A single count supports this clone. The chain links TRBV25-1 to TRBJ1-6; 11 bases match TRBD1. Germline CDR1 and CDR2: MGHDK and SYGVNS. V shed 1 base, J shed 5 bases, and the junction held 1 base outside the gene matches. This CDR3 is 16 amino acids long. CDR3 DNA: TGTGCCAGCAGTGAATGGGACAGGGGGGATAATTCACCCCTCCACTTT. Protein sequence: CASSEWDRGDNSPLHF.

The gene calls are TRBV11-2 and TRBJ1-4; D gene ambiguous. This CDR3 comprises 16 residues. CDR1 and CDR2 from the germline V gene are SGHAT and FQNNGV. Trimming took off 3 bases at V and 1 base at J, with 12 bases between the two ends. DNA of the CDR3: TGTGCCAGCAGCTTCGGGTTTTCGGGAACTAATGAAAAACTGTTTTTT. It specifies CASSFGFSGTNEKLFF.

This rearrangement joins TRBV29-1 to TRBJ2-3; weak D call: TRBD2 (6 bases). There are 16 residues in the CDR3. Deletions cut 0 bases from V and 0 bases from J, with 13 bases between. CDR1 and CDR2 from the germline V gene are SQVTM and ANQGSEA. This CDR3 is CSVEEYFSGSTDTQYF. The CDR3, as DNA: TGCAGCGTTGAAGAATATTTCAGCGGGAGCACAGATACGCAGTATTTT.

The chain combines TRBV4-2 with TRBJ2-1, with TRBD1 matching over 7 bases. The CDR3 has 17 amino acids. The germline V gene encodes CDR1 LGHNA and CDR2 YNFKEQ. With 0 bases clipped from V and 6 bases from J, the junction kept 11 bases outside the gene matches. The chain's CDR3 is CASSQDLWTGIGNEQFF. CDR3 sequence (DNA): TGTGCCAGCAGCCAAGATCTCTGGACAGGCATAGGCAATGAGCAGTTCTTC.

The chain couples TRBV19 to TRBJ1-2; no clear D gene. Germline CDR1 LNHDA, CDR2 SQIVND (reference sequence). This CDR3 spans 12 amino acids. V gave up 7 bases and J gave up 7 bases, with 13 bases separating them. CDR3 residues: CASTLRRGGYTF. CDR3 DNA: TGTGCCAGTACCCTGAGGCGTGGTGGCTACACCTTC.

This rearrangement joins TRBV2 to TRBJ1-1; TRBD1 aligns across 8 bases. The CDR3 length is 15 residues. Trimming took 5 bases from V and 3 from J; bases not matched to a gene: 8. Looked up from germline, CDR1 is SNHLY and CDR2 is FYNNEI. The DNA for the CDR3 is TGTGCCAGCAGTTCCCCTGACAGGGGAGACACTGAAGCTTTCTTT. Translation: CASSSPDRGDTEAFF.

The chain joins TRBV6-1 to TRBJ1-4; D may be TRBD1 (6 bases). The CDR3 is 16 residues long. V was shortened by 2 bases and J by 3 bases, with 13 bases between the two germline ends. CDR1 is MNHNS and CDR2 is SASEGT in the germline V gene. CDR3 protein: CASSETVTGSNEKLFF. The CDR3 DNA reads TGTGCCAGCAGTGAAACTGTGACAGGATCTAATGAAAAACTGTTTTTT.

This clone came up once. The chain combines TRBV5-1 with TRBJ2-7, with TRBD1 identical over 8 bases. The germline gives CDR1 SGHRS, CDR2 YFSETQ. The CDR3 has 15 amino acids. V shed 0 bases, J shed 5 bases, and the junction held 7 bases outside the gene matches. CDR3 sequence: CASSLGTGKSDEQYF. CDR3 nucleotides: TGCGCCAGCAGCTTGGGGACAGGGAAGTCTGACGAGCAGTACTTC.

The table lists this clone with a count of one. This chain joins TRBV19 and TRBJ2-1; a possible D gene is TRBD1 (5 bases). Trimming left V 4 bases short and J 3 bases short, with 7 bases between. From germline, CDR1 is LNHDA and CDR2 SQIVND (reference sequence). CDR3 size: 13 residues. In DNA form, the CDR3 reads TGTGCCAGTAGTACCGACAGCTACAATGAGCAGTTCTTC. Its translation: CASSTDSYNEQFF.

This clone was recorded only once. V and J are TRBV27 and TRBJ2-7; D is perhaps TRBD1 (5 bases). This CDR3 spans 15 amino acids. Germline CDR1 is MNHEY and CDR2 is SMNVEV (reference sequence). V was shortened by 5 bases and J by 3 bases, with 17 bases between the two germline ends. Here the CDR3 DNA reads TGTGCCAGCAGTAGACGGTCAGACAGCAGCTACGAGCAGTACTTC. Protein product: CASSRRSDSSYEQYF.

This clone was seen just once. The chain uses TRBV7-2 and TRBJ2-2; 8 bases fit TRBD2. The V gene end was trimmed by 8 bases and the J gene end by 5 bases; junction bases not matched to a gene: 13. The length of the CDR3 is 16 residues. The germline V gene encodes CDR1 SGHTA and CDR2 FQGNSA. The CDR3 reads CASPSGGAVGTGELFF. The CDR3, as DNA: TGTGCCAGCCCCTCGGGGGGGGCGGTTGGGACCGGGGAGCTGTTTTTT. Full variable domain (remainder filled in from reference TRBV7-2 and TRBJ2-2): GAGVSQSPSNKVTEKGKDVELRCDPISGHTALYWYRQSLGQGLEFLIYFQGNSAPDKSGLPSDRFSAERTGGSVSTLTIQRTQQEDSAVYLCASPSGGAVGTGELFFGEGSRLTVL.

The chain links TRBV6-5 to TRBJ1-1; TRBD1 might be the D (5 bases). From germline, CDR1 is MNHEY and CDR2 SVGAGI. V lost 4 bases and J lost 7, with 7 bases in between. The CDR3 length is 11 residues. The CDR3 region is CASSWGREAFF. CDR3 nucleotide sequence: TGTGCCAGCAGTTGGGGCCGTGAAGCTTTCTTT.

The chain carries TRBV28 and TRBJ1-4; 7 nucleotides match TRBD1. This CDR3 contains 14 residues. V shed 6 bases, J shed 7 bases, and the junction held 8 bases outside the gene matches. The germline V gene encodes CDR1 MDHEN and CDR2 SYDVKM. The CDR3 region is CASRYGQAGEKLFF. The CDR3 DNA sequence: TGTGCCAGCAGATACGGACAGGCGGGTGAAAAACTGTTTTTT. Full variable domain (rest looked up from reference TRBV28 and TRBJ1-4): DVKVTQSSRYLVKRTGEKVFLECVQDMDHENMFWYRQDPGLGLRLIYFSYDVKMKEKGDIPEGYSVSREKKERFSLILESASTNQTSMYLCASRYGQAGEKLFFGSGTQLSVL.

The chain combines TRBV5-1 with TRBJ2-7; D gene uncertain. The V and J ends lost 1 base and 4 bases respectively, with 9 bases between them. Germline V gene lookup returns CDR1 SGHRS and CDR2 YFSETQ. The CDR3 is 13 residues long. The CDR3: CASSLRLEYEQYF. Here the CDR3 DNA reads TGCGCCAGCAGCTTGAGGCTAGAGTACGAGCAGTACTTC.

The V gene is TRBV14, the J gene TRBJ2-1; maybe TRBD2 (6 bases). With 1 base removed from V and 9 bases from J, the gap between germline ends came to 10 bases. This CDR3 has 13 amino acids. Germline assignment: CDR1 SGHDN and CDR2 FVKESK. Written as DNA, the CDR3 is TGTGCCAGCAGCCAAGTGGAGGGTAGTGAGCAGTTCTTC. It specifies CASSQVEGSEQFF.